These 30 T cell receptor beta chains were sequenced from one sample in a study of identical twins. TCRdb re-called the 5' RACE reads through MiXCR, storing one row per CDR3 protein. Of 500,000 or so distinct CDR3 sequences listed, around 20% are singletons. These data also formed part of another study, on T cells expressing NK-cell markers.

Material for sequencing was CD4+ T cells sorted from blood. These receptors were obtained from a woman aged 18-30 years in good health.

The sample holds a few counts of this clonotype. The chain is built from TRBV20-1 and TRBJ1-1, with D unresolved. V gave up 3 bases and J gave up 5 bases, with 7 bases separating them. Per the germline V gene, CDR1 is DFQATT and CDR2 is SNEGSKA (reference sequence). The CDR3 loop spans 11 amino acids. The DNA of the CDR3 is TGCAGTGCTAGGACTTCGACTGAAGCTTTCTTT. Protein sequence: CSARTSTEAFF.

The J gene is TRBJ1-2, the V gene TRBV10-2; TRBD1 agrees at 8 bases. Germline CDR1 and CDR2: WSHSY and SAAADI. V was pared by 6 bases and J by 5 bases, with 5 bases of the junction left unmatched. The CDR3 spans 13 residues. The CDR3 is CASRTGGGYGYTF. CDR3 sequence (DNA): TGCGCCAGCAGAACAGGGGGAGGGTATGGCTACACCTTC.

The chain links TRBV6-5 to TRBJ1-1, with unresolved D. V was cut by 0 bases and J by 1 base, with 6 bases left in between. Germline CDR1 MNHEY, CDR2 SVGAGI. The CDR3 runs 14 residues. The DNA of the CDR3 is TGTGCCAGCAGTTACTCCTGGGAGAACACTGAAGCTTTCTTT. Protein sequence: CASSYSWENTEAFF.

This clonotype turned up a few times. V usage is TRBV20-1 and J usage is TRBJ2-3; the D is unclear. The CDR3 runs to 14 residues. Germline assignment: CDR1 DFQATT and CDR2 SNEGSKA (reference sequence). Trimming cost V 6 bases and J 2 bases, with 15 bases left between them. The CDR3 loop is CSAPRSGNTDTQYF. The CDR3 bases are TGCAGTGCCCCTCGGAGTGGAAACACAGATACGCAGTATTTT.

CDR3 in amino acids: CASSLETGQETQYF. The CDR3, as DNA: TGTGCCAGCAGCTTAGAGACTGGGCAAGAGACCCAGTACTTC. This chain connects TRBV5-6 to TRBJ2-5; D gene uncertain. The CDR3 consists of 14 residues. The germline V and J ends were trimmed by 2 bases and 2 bases, with 10 bases remaining between them. CDR1 SGHDT and CDR2 YYEEEE come from the germline V gene.

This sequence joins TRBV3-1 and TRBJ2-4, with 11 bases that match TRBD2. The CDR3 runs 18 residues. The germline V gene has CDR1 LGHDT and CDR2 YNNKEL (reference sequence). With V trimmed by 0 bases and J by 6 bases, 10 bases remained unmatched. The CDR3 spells CASSQDRRIAGGLNIQYF. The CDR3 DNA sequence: TGTGCCAGCAGCCAAGATCGAAGGATAGCGGGGGGGCTAAACATTCAGTACTTC.

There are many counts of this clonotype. The CDR3 here is CSARDLRALGGEQFF. CDR3 DNA sequence: TGCAGTGCTAGAGATCTTAGGGCCTTGGGGGGCGAGCAGTTCTTC. The chain combines TRBV20-1 with TRBJ2-1, with D perhaps being TRBD1 or TRBD2 (6 bases each). V gave up 0 bases and J gave up 10 bases, with 19 bases separating them. CDR1 and CDR2 (germline): DFQATT, SNEGSKA (reference sequence). There are 15 residues in the CDR3.

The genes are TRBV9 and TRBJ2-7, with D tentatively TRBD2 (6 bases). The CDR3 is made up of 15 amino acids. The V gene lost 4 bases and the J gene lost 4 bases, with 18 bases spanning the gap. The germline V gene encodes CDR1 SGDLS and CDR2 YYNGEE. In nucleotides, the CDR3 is TGTGCCAGCAGCACTCGACTAGACCCTACATACGAGCAGTACTTC. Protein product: CASSTRLDPTYEQYF.

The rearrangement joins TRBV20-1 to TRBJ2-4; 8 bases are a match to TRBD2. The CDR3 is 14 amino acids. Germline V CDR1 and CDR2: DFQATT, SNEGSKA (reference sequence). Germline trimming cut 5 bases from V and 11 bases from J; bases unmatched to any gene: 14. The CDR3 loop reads CSALPPIPREVQYF. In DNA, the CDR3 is TGCAGTGCTCTCCCCCCCATACCGCGGGAGGTTCAGTACTTC.

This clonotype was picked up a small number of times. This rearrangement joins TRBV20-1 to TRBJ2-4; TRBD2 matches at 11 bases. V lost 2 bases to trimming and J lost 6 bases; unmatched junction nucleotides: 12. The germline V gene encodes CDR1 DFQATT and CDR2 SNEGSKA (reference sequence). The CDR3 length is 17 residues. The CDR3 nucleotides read TGCAGTGCTAGACTCGCGGGGACTAGCGGAGGCGGAAACATTCAGTACTTC. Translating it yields CSARLAGTSGGGNIQYF.

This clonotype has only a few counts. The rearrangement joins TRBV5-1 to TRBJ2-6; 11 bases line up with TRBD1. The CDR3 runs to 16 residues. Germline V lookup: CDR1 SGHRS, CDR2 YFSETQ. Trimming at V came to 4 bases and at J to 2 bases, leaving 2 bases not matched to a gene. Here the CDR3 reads CASSGQGAAGANVLTF. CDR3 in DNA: TGCGCCAGCAGCGGACAGGGGGCGGCTGGGGCCAACGTCCTGACTTTC.

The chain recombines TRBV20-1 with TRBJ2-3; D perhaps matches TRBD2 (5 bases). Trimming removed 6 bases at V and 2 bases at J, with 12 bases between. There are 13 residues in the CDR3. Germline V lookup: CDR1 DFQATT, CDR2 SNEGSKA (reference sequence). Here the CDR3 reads CSAENGDTDTQYF. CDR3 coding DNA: TGCAGTGCCGAAAACGGGGACACAGATACGCAGTATTTT.

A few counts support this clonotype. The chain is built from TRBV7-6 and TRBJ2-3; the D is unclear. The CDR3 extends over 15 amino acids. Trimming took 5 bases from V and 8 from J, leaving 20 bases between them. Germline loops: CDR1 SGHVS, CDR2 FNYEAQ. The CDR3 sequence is CASSLHFGGVGTQYF. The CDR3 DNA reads TGTGCCAGCAGCCTACACTTTGGCGGAGTAGGTACGCAGTATTTT.

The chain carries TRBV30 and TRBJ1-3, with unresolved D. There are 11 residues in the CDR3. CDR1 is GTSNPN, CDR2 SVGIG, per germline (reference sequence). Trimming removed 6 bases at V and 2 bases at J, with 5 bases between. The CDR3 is CACLPGNTIYF. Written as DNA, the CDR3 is TGTGCCTGTCTCCCTGGAAACACCATATATTTT. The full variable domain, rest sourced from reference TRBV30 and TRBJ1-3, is SQTIHQWPATLVQPVGSPLSLECTVEGTSNPNLYWYRQAAGRGLQLLFYSVGIGQISSEVPQNLSASRPQDRQFILSSKKLLLSDSGFYLCACLPGNTIYFGEGSWLTVV.

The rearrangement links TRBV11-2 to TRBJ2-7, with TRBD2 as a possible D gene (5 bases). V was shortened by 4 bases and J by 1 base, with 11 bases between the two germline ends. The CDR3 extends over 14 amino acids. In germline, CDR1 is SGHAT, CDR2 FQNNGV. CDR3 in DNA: TGTGCCAGCAGCTATAGCGTACCATCCTACGAGCAGTACTTC. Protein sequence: CASSYSVPSYEQYF.

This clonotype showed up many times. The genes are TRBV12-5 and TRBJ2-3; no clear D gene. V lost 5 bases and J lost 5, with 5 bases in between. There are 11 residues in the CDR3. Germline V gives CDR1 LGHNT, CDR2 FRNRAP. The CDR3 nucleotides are TGTGCTAGTGGTCCCGGAGATACGCAGTATTTT. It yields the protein CASGPGDTQYF.

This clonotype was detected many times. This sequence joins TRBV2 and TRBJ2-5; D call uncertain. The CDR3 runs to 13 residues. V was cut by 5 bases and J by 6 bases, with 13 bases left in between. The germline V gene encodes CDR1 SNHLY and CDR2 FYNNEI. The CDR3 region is CASSTQNVQTQYF. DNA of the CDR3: TGTGCCAGCAGTACCCAGAACGTGCAGACCCAGTACTTC.

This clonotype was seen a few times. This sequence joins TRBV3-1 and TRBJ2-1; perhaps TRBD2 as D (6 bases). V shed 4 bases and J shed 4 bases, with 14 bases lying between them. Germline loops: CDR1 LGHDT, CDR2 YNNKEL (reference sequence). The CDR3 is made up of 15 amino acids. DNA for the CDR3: TGTGCCAGCAGCCCCGGGACTCCCGGATACAATGAGCAGTTCTTC. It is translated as CASSPGTPGYNEQFF.

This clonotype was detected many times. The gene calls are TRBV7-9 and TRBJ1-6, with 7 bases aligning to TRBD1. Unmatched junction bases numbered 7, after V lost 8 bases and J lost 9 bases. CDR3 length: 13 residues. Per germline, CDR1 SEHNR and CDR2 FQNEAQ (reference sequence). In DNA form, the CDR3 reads TGTGCCAGCGGGCAGGGGGTCATTTCACCCCTCCACTTT. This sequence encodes CASGQGVISPLHF.

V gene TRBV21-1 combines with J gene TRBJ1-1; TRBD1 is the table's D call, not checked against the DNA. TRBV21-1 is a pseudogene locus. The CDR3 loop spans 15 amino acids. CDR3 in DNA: TGTGCCGGTCCCGGGGACAGGGGTTTTGACACTGAAGCTTTCTTT. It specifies CAGPGDRGFDTEAFF.

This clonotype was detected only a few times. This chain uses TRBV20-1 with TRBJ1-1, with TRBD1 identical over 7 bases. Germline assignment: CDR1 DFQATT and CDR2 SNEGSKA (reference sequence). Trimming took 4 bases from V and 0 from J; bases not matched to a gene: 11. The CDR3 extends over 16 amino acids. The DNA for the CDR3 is TGCAGTGCTACTAGAGGGACAGCCGTATTGAACACTGAAGCTTTCTTT. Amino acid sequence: CSATRGTAVLNTEAFF.

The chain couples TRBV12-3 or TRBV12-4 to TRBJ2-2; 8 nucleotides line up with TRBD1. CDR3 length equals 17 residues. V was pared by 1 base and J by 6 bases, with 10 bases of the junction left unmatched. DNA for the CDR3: TGTGCCAGCAGTTTAGGATCATCGACAGGGGCTTCCGGGGAGCTGTTTTTT. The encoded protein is CASSLGSSTGASGELFF.

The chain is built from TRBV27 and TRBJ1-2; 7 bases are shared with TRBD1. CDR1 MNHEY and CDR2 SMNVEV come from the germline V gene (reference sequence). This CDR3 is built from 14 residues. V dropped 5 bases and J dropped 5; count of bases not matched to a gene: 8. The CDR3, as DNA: TGTGCCAGCAGTCCCCGGGCAGGGGGATATGGCTACACCTTC. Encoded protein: CASSPRAGGYGYTF.

The CDR3 DNA is TGTGCCAGCAGCTCGGGCGGGACTAGTTACGAGACCCAGTACTTC. Translating gives CASSSGGTSYETQYF. This chain uses TRBV5-5 with TRBJ2-5, with 8 bases lining up with TRBD2. Trimming took 3 bases from V and 5 from J; bases not matched to a gene: 9. The CDR3 is made up of 15 amino acids. In germline, CDR1 is SGHKS, CDR2 YYEKEE (reference sequence).

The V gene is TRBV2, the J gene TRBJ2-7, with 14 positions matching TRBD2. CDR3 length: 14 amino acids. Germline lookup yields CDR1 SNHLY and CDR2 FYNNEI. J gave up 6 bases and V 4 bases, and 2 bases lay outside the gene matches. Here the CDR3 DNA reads TGTGCCAGCAGTGCGGGACTAGCGGGAGTCGAGCAGTACTTC. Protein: CASSAGLAGVEQYF. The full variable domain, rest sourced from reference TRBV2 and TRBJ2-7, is EPEVTQTPSHQVTQMGQEVILRCVPISNHLYFYWYRQILGQKVEFLVSFYNNEISEKSEIFDDQFSVERPDGSNFTLKIRSTKLEDSAMYFCASSAGLAGVEQYFGPGTRLTVT.

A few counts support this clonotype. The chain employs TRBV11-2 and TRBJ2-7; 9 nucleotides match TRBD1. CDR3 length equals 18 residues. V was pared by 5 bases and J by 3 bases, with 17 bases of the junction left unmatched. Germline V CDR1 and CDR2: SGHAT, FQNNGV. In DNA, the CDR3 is TGTGCCAGCAGCCCACAAGGGCGGTCGGGACAGGGTCGCTACGAGCAGTACTTC. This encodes CASSPQGRSGQGRYEQYF.

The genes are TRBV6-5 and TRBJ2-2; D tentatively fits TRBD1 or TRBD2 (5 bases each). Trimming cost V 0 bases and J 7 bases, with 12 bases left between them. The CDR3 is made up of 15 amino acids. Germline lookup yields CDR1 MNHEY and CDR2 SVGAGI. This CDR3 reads CASSYSPTRGGELFF. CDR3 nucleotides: TGTGCCAGCAGTTACTCCCCTACTAGGGGCGGGGAGCTGTTTTTT.

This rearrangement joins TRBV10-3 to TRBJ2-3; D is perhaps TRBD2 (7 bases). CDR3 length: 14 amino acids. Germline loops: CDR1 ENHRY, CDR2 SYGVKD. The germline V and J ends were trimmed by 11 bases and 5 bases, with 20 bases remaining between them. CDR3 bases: TGTGCCTGCGCCCGCGGGGGCTGGGGAGATACGCAGTATTTT. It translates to CACARGGWGDTQYF.

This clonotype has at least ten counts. CDR3 in DNA: TGTGCCAGCAGCCTTGCCCAGGGCCAAGAGACCCAGTACTTC. This encodes CASSLAQGQETQYF. The V gene is TRBV3-1, the J gene TRBJ2-5; D possibly corresponds to TRBD1 (5 bases). V dropped 4 bases and J dropped 1 base, with 10 bases sitting between them. CDR1 LGHDT and CDR2 YNNKEL come from the germline V gene (reference sequence). The CDR3 contains 14 residues.

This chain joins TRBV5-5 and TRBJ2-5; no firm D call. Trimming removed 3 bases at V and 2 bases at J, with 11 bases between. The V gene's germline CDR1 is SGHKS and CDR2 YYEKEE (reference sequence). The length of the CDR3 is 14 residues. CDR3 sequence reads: CASSSYGPQETQYF. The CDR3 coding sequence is TGTGCCAGCAGCTCTTATGGGCCGCAAGAGACCCAGTACTTC.